These 11 T cell receptor beta chains came from one sample sequenced in a study of CD8 T cells in ankylosing spondylitis. In TCRdb, the 5' RACE reads were re-called with MiXCR into one record per CDR3 protein. This sample carries 90,000 to 100,000 distinct CDR3 sequences, roughly 8.3% of them seen once, and the ten largest clones take around a tenth. Sequencing input: blood, either unsorted or a sorted T cell fraction (not recorded which). The receptors derive from a male donor with ankylosing spondylitis or in good health (not recorded which).

This clonotype has ten or more counts. This sequence joins TRBV4-3 and TRBJ2-1; 12 nucleotides agree with TRBD2. The length of the CDR3 is 16 residues. Germline-derived CDR1 and CDR2 are LGHNA and YSLEER. Trimming at V came to 0 bases and at J to 10 bases, leaving 7 bases not matched to a gene. The CDR3 sequence: CASSQDRLAGVHEQFF. For the CDR3, the DNA is TGCGCCAGCAGCCAAGACAGACTAGCGGGAGTGCACGAGCAGTTCTTC.

With respect to this clonotype: With a much larger clone just one base away, this may be a read error. The rearrangement joins TRBV7-8 to TRBJ2-4; D is possibly TRBD2 (7 bases). CDR1 and CDR2 from the germline V gene are SGHVS and FQNEAQ. The length of the CDR3 is 13 residues. The CDR3 here is CVSSLRGGDIQYF. The CDR3 DNA reads as TGTGTCAGCAGCTTACGAGGGGGGGACATTCAGTACTTC.

Only a few counts were recorded for this clonotype. This sequence joins TRBV14 and TRBJ2-1; possible D gene TRBD2, 6 bases. In germline, CDR1 is SGHDN, CDR2 FVKESK. The CDR3 covers 18 residues. V was pared by 4 bases and J by 1 base, with 20 bases between. As DNA, the CDR3 is TGTGCCAGCAGCCCTAGGTGGCGGGGCTCGGGTTCCTACAATGAGCAGTTCTTC. Protein sequence: CASSPRWRGSGSYNEQFF.

This clonotype was seen repeatedly, ten times or more. CDR3 sequence (DNA): TGCAGTGCTAGACGCCACCCTTGGGACAGGGATGAAAAACTGTTTTTT. It codes for CSARRHPWDRDEKLFF. This chain connects TRBV20-1 to TRBJ1-4; 9 bases agree with TRBD1. This CDR3 region has 16 residues. V lost 2 bases and J lost 6; bases outside the gene matches: 10. Germline V lookup: CDR1 DFQATT, CDR2 SNEGSKA (reference sequence).

This clonotype was counted many times. V usage is TRBV12-3 or TRBV12-4 and J usage is TRBJ1-1; D unclear. CDR3 length: 11 amino acids. V lost 6 bases and J 7 bases, leaving 9 bases between the germline ends. The CDR3 DNA is TGTGCCAGCAGGATCGCAGGTGAAGCTTTCTTT. Its translation is CASRIAGEAFF.

The V and J genes are TRBV7-2 and TRBJ2-1, with D perhaps being TRBD1 or TRBD2 (5 bases each). This CDR3 contains 16 residues. V was cut by 0 bases and J by 0 bases, with 9 bases left in between. CDR1 and CDR2 (germline): SGHTA, FQGNSA. The CDR3 protein is CASSLAGRNSYNEQFF. The CDR3 DNA is TGTGCCAGCAGCTTAGCGGGACGGAACTCCTACAATGAGCAGTTCTTC.

This clonotype came up a few times. The CDR3 DNA reads as TGTGCCAGTAGTAACGGCAGAGATCAGCCCCAGCATTTT. It specifies CASSNGRDQPQHF. The rearrangement links TRBV19 to TRBJ1-5; D not resolved. With 4 bases removed from V and 5 bases from J, the gap between germline ends came to 9 bases. Germline V lookup: CDR1 LNHDA, CDR2 SQIVND (reference sequence). This CDR3 is 13 amino acids long.

This clonotype was counted ten times or more. The chain carries TRBV12-3 or TRBV12-4 and TRBJ1-2; TRBD1 matches at 7 bases. Trimming at V came to 5 bases and at J to 5 bases, leaving 17 bases not matched to a gene. The CDR3 loop spans 17 amino acids. The CDR3 nucleotides read TGTGCCAGCAGTAAAACACAGGGGACTCTTTTAGGGTATGGCTACACCTTC. Translated, it gives CASSKTQGTLLGYGYTF.

The chain uses TRBV7-4 and TRBJ2-7; no clear D. This CDR3 comprises 16 residues. Trimming shortened V by 1 base and J by 0 bases, and 13 bases separated the two germline ends. Per germline, CDR1 SGHVT and CDR2 SQSDAQ. This chain's CDR3 is CASSLGGGDSSYEQYF. The DNA of the CDR3 is TGTGCCAGCAGCTTAGGGGGTGGGGATAGCTCCTACGAGCAGTACTTC.

This clonotype appeared many times. The chain is built from TRBV7-9 and TRBJ1-6, with D possibly being TRBD1 (5 bases). With 6 bases removed from V and 10 bases from J, the gap between germline ends came to 22 bases. Germline V CDR1 and CDR2: SEHNR, FQNEAQ (reference sequence). The CDR3 totals 16 residues. The chain's CDR3 is CASSSFRGGRGSPLHF. The CDR3 region has the DNA TGTGCCAGCAGTTCCTTCCGGGGCGGAAGAGGCTCACCCCTCCACTTT.

At least ten counts were recorded for this clonotype. The chain recombines TRBV20-1 with TRBJ2-1, with 7 bases fitting TRBD1. CDR1 is DFQATT, CDR2 SNEGSKA, per germline (reference sequence). This CDR3 comprises 14 residues. With V trimmed by 6 bases and J by 10 bases, 15 bases remained unmatched. The CDR3 here is CSAKGQRLAWEQFF. The CDR3 coding sequence is TGCAGTGCAAAGGGACAGAGGCTTGCTTGGGAGCAGTTCTTC.